The source of this T cell receptor (beta chain) is a study of spatial heterogeneity in lung cancer. Germline CDR1 SGDLS, CDR2 YYNGEE. This CDR3 has 14 amino acids. V was pared by 2 bases and J by 3 bases, with 12 bases between. Study-level findings and limits: In tumor T cells, estimated coverage reached around 7% for alpha chains and more than 11% for beta chains. One measure, the expanded intratumoral alpha and beta TCR count, tracked tumor mutation counts.

In its sample, this clonotype was seen many times. What it binds is not known. Noted time point: sample taken at primary tumor resection. Researchers sequenced whole RNA taken from tumor, nontumor lung or frozen PBMC without sorting. TCRdb re-analysed the 5' RACE reads in MiXCR, keeping a single row per CDR3 protein. The sample yields 16,000 or so distinct CDR3 sequences, around 6.8% seen once. The rearrangement uses TRBV9 and TRBJ2-7; D may match TRBD1 or TRBD2 (5 bases each). Material: lung tumor tissue, obtained at surgery. This TCR derives from a female donor with early-stage non-small cell lung cancer. The CDR3 DNA sequence: TGTGCCAGCAGCGTCCAGGGAGATTACTACGAGCAGTACTTC. It yields the protein CASSVQGDYYEQYF. Looking up the rest from reference TRBV9 and TRBJ2-7 gives the full variable domain: DSGVTQTPKHLITATGQRVTLRCSPRSGDLSVYWYQQSLDQGLQFLIQYYNGEERAKGNILERFSAQQFPDLHSELNLSSLELGDSALYFCASSVQGDYYEQYFGPGTRLTVT.